Listed here are 10 T cell receptor beta chains from one sample, sequenced in a study of T-cell memory formation after mild COVID-19. MiXCR was run by TCRdb on the 5' RACE reads, yielding one entry per CDR3 protein. The repertoire holds 190,000 or so distinct CDR3 sequences, with 20% to 25% as singletons. The specimen was PBMCs or a T cell subset sorted from them (not recorded which). All receptors come from an adult woman who had mild COVID-19 (a few samples of this study predate the infection). Cell type and time point are not known.

This chain uses TRBV29-1 with TRBJ2-1; D uncertain. The V gene's germline CDR1 is SQVTM and CDR2 ANQGSEA. The germline V and J ends were trimmed by 4 bases and 6 bases, with 19 bases remaining between them. This CDR3 spans 15 amino acids. The DNA of the CDR3 is TGCAGCGTTGTATCCCTATTCACGGTAGGCAATGAGCAGTTCTTC. This sequence encodes CSVVSLFTVGNEQFF.

This clonotype was found a few times. The rearrangement links TRBV24-1 to TRBJ2-7, with D possibly TRBD1 on 5 matching bases. The CDR3 extends over 14 amino acids. CDR1 is KGHDR and CDR2 is SFDVKD in the germline V gene. The V end lost 1 base, the J end lost 2 bases, and 8 bases lay between the germline ends. CDR3 sequence reads: CATSDFRDPYEQYF. CDR3 bases: TGTGCCACCAGTGATTTCAGGGATCCCTACGAGCAGTACTTC.

The chain joins TRBV29-1 to TRBJ2-7; a weak D match, TRBD2 (5 bases). The germline V gene encodes CDR1 SQVTM and CDR2 ANQGSEA. V shed 3 bases and J shed 2 bases, with 11 bases lying between them. The CDR3 is 13 residues long. The CDR3 reads CSVEGASPYEQYF. CDR3 nucleotides: TGCAGCGTTGAGGGAGCCAGTCCCTACGAGCAGTACTTC.

Only a few counts were recorded for this clonotype. The chain has TRBV4-3 and TRBJ2-1; tentatively, D is TRBD2 (7 bases). The CDR3 covers 16 residues. Trimming stripped 2 bases from V and 6 bases from J, with 17 bases between. The germline CDR1 and CDR2 sequences are LGHNA and YSLEER. This CDR3 is CASSQNLGGRSNEQFF. The DNA for the CDR3 is TGCGCCAGCAGCCAAAACCTCGGGGGGCGATCCAATGAGCAGTTCTTC.

A few counts support this clonotype. The chain is built from TRBV12-3 or TRBV12-4 and TRBJ2-1, with 7 bases identical to TRBD1. The CDR3 runs 15 residues. The V and J ends lost 2 bases and 8 bases, in that order; junction bases with no gene match: 9. DNA for the CDR3: TGTGCCAGCAGTTTACCCCACGACAGGGCACATGAGCAGTTCTTC. Encoded protein: CASSLPHDRAHEQFF.

Of note for this clonotype: The junction shows a germline mismatch at one end, possibly a read error. The chain employs TRBV12-3 or TRBV12-4 and TRBJ2-1; 11 nucleotides match TRBD2. The CDR3 has 14 amino acids. The CDR3 reads CSSSTSGGHNEQFF. CDR3 DNA sequence: TGTTCCAGCAGTACTAGCGGGGGCCACAATGAGCAGTTCTTC.

Concerning this clonotype: The CDR3 does not end in the conserved phenylalanine or tryptophan, so this is likely a read error. V is TRBV20-1 and J is TRBJ2-7; no clear D. CDR1 and CDR2 (germline): DFQATT, SNEGSKA (reference sequence). Trimming took off 0 bases at V and 2 bases at J, with 11 bases between the two ends. The CDR3 length is 14 residues. CDR3 sequence reads: CSARDAGLTYEQYS. The DNA for the CDR3 is TGCAGTGCTAGAGACGCCGGGTTGACCTACGAGCAGTACTCC.

CDR3 sequence: CASSTGGHTEAFF. The DNA of the CDR3 is TGTGCCAGCAGTACAGGGGGACACACTGAAGCTTTCTTT. The gene calls are TRBV12-3 or TRBV12-4 and TRBJ1-1; 8 positions agree with TRBD1. V was pared by 5 bases and J by 3 bases, with 2 bases of the junction left unmatched. This CDR3 region has 13 residues.

This clonotype was counted between two and nine times. The chain recombines TRBV7-3 with TRBJ2-1, with D hard to call. V gave up 5 bases and J gave up 3 bases, with 14 bases separating them. CDR3 size: 15 residues. CDR1 and CDR2 from the germline V gene are SGHTA and FQGTGA. CDR3 coding DNA: TGTGCCAGCAGCCACCCCCAGGACCACTACAATGAGCAGTTCTTC. Translated: CASSHPQDHYNEQFF. The variable domain in full, completed from reference TRBV7-3 and TRBJ2-1, reads GAGVSQTPSNKVTEKGKYVELRCDPISGHTALYWYRQSLGQGPEFLIYFQGTGAADDSGLPNDRFFAVRPEGSVSTLKIQRTERGDSAVYLCASSHPQDHYNEQFFGPGTRLTVL.

The chain joins TRBV7-9 to TRBJ1-2; no clear D. V was cut by 10 bases and J by 4 bases, with 16 bases left in between. The length of the CDR3 is 13 residues. The germline V gene encodes CDR1 SEHNR and CDR2 FQNEAQ (reference sequence). CDR3: CATLAGPAYGYTF. Here the CDR3 DNA reads TGTGCCACATTAGCCGGGCCCGCCTATGGCTACACCTTC.